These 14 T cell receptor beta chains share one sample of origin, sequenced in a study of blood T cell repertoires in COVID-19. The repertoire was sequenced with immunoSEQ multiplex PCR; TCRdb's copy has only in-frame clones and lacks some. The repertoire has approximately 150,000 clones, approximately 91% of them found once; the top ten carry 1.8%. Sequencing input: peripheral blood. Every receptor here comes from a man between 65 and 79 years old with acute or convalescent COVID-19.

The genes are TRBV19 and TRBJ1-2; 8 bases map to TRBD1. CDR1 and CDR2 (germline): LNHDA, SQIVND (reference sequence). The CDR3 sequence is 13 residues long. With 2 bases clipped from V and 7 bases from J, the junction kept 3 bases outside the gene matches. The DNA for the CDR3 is TGTGCCAGTAGTATAACAGGGGGGTTTGGCTACACCTTC. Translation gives CASSITGGFGYTF.

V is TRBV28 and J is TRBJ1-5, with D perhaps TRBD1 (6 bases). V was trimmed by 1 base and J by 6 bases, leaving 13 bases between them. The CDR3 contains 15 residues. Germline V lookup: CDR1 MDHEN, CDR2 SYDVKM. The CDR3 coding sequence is TGTGCCAGCAGTTTATCAAGCACAGGGTCTCAGCCCCAGCATTTT. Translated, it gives CASSLSSTGSQPQHF.

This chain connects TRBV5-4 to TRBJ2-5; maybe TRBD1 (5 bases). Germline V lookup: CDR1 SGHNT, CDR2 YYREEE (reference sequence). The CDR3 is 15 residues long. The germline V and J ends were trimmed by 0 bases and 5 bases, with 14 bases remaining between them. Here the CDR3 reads CASSLGSGFGETQYF. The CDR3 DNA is TGTGCCAGCAGCTTGGGTTCAGGGTTCGGTGAGACCCAGTACTTC.

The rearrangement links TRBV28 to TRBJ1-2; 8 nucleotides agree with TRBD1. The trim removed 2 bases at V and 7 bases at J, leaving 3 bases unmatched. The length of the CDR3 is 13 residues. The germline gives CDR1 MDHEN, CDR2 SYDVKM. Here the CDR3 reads CASSLGQGGGYTF. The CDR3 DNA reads TGTGCCAGCAGTTTAGGACAGGGTGGTGGCTACACCTTC.

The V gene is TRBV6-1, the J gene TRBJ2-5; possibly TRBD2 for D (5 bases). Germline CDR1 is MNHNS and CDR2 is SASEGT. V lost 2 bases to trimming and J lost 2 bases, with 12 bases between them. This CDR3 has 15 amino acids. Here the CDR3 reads CASSEPHTGQETQYF. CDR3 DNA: TGTGCCAGCAGTGAACCCCATACGGGGCAAGAGACCCAGTACTTC.

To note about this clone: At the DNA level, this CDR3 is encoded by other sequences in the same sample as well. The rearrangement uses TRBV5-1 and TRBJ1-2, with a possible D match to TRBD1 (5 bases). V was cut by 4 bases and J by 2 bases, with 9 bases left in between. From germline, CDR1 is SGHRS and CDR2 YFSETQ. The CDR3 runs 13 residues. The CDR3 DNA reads TGCGCCAGCAGCCCGGCAGGGAACTATGGCTACACCTTC. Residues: CASSPAGNYGYTF.

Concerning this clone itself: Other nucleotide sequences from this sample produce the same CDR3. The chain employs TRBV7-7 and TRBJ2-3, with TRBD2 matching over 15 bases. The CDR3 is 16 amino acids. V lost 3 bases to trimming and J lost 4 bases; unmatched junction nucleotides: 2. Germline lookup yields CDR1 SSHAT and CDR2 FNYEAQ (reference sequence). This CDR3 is CASSFGLAGGADTQYF. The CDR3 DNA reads TGTGCCAGCAGCTTTGGACTAGCGGGAGGGGCAGATACGCAGTATTTT.

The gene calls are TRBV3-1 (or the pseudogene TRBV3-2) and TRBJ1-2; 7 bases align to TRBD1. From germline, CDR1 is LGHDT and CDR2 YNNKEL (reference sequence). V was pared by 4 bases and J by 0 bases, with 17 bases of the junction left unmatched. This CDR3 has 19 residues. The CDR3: CASSPASETGRMTNYGYTF. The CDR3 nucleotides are TGTGCCAGCAGCCCGGCCTCTGAGACAGGGAGGATGACTAACTATGGCTACACCTTC.

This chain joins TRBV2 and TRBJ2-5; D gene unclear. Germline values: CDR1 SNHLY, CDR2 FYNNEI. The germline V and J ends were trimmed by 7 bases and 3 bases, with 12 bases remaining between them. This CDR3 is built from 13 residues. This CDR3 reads CASNEQSEETQYF. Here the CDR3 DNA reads TGTGCCAGCAATGAGCAGTCTGAAGAGACCCAGTACTTC.

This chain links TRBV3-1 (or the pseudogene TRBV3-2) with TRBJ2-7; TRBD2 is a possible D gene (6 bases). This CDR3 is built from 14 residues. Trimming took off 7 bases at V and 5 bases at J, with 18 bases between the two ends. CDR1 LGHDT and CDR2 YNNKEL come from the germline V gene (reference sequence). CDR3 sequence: CASTPTAGGDEQYF. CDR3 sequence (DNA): TGTGCCAGCACCCCTACGGCTGGCGGGGACGAGCAGTACTTC.

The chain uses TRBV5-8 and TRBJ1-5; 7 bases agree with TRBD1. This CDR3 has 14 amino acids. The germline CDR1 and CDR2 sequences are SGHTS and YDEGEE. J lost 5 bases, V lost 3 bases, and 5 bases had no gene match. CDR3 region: CASSWDSQYQPQHF. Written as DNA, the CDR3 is TGTGCCAGCAGCTGGGACAGCCAATATCAGCCCCAGCATTTT.

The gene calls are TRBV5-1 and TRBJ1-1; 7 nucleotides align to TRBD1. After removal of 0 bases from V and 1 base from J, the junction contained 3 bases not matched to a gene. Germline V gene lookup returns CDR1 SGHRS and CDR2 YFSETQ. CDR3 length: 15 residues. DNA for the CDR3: TGCGCCAGCAGCTTGGCAGCAGGGGGGAACACTGAAGCTTTCTTT. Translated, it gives CASSLAAGGNTEAFF.

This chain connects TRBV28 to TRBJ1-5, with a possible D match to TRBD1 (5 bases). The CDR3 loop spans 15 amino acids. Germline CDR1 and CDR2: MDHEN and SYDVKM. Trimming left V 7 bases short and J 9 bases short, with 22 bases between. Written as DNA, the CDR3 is TGTGCCAGCACCGCCGGGCCAGGGCTTCGGGTGCCCCAGCATTTT. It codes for CASTAGPGLRVPQHF.

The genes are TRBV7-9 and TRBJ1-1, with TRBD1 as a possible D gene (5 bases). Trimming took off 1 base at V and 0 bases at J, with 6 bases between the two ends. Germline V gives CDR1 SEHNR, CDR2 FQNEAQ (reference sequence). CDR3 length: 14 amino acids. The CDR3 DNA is TGTGCCAGCAGCTTAGGACAGTTGAACACTGAAGCTTTCTTT. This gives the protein CASSLGQLNTEAFF.